What follows describes a single TCR beta chain. The antigen remains undetermined. From the germline J gene comes the end of the CDR3, since the read stops 3 residues before it. These data are taken from a study of T cells in women clearing cervical HPV infection. Study observations and caveats: TRBV6-7 relative abundance averaged approximately 0.1% in cases and less than 0.2% in controls.

Repertoires were generated with immunoSEQ multiplex PCR, while TCRdb's copy carries only in-frame clones and drops some. The sample data list under 50,000 clones. The CDR3 loop spans 16 amino acids. V shed 8 bases and J 2 bases; nucleotides not matched to a gene: 8. Germline V CDR1 and CDR2: SGHDN, FVKESK. V usage is TRBV14 and J usage is TRBJ1-4; TRBD1 agrees at 10 bases. Sequencing was carried out using blood buffy coat. The source of this sequence is a woman aged 18-70 years with a cervical HPV16 infection that either progressed to CIN3+ or cleared (not recorded which). CDR3 sequence reads: CASGRGQGVTNEKLFF. The DNA read from the CDR3 is TGTGCCAGCGGCAGAGGACAGGGGGTTACTAATGAAAAA.